Listed here are 28 T cell receptor beta chains from one sample, sequenced in a study of shared clonotypes between healthy human individuals. The naive CD8 population came from CD45RO-negative cells selected for CCR7, without terminally differentiated effector memory CD45RA+ cells. Assay: immunoSEQ multiplex PCR; the TCRdb copy retains only in-frame clones and omits some. Among millions of clones listed, approximately 94% were seen once. The sample was naive CD8+ T cells sorted from blood. These receptor sequences come from a man between 18 and 29 years old in good health.

This chain links TRBV2 with TRBJ1-1; D not certain. The germline V and J ends were trimmed by 1 base and 4 bases, with 19 bases remaining between them. This CDR3 spans 17 amino acids. From germline, CDR1 is SNHLY and CDR2 FYNNEI. The DNA of the CDR3 is TGTGCCAGCAGTGAAGGATTGGCTCCCACGTGGGGCACTGAAGCTTTCTTT. Protein sequence: CASSEGLAPTWGTEAFF.

The CDR3 DNA is TGTGCCAGCAAGCTTAGCGGGGGGGAGACCTACGAGCAGTACTTC. The encoded protein is CASKLSGGETYEQYF. The gene calls are TRBV27 and TRBJ2-7, with 11 nucleotides matching TRBD2. The germline V gene has CDR1 MNHEY and CDR2 SMNVEV (reference sequence). V trimming: 7 bases; J trimming: 2 bases; junction bases outside the gene matches: 7. The CDR3 is made up of 15 amino acids.

V is TRBV14 and J is TRBJ2-7; D may correspond to TRBD1 or TRBD2 (6 bases each). CDR1 is SGHDN and CDR2 is FVKESK in the germline V gene. V was trimmed by 2 bases and J by 4 bases, leaving 9 bases between them. The CDR3 is made up of 13 amino acids. In DNA form, the CDR3 reads TGTGCCAGCAGCCAAATAGGGGGGTACGAGCAGTACTTC. Translated: CASSQIGGYEQYF.

The sample holds a few counts of this clone. The same CDR3 arises from other DNA sequences in this sample as well. V is TRBV11-2 and J is TRBJ2-1; tentatively, D is TRBD1 or TRBD2 (5 bases each). V lost 5 bases and J lost 7, with 9 bases in between. The CDR3 loop spans 12 amino acids. Germline values: CDR1 SGHAT, CDR2 FQNNGV. CDR3 coding DNA: TGTGCCAGCAGCGAGGGGCGGAATGAGCAGTTCTTC. It encodes CASSEGRNEQFF.

This sequence joins TRBV30 and TRBJ2-3; 12 nucleotides match TRBD2. The CDR3 sequence is 16 residues long. Trimming took 1 base from V and 4 from J; bases not matched to a gene: 6. Germline lookup yields CDR1 GTSNPN and CDR2 SVGIG (reference sequence). The CDR3 coding sequence is TGTGCCTGGAGTGCCCTAGCGGGAGGGCCTGCAGATACGCAGTATTTT. Amino acid sequence: CAWSALAGGPADTQYF.

Only one count was recorded for this clone. The chain joins TRBV25-1 to TRBJ1-1; perhaps TRBD1 as D (6 bases). Trimming cost V 1 base and J 3 bases, with 21 bases left between them. Germline V CDR1 and CDR2: MGHDK, SYGVNS. CDR3 size: 18 residues. CDR3 DNA: TGTGCCAGCAGTGAATGGACCTTAGGGGGTTATGGGGACACTGAAGCTTTCTTT. Amino acids: CASSEWTLGGYGDTEAFF.

This chain connects TRBV4-1 to TRBJ2-7, with 7 bases matching TRBD2. V dropped 0 bases and J dropped 3; count of bases not matched to a gene: 5. CDR1 is MGHRA and CDR2 is YSYEKL in the germline V gene. The CDR3 runs to 15 residues. The CDR3 loop is CASSQEASGYYEQYF. The CDR3 DNA sequence: TGCGCCAGCAGCCAAGAGGCTAGCGGATACTACGAGCAGTACTTC.

Turning to this clone: Other DNA sequences in this specimen translate into the identical CDR3. The chain is built from TRBV29-1 and TRBJ2-7, with 7 bases that match TRBD1. This CDR3 is built from 13 residues. J lost 0 bases, V lost 6 bases, and 5 bases had no gene match. Germline CDR1 and CDR2: SQVTM and ANQGSEA. The DNA of the CDR3 is TGCAGCGTGGGAACAGGGGACTCCTACGAGCAGTACTTC. Translated: CSVGTGDSYEQYF.

The chain carries TRBV4-1 and TRBJ2-3, with D perhaps being TRBD1 or TRBD2 (5 bases each). The CDR3 sequence is 15 residues long. V was shortened by 0 bases and J by 6 bases, with 13 bases between the two germline ends. The germline gives CDR1 MGHRA, CDR2 YSYEKL. This chain's CDR3 is CASSQDGVGADTQYF. For the CDR3, the DNA is TGCGCCAGCAGCCAAGACGGGGTAGGGGCCGATACGCAGTATTTT.

This clone was picked up a small number of times. The V call is TRBV4-1, the J call TRBJ1-5, with 7 bases identical to TRBD1. V trimming: 7 bases; J trimming: 5 bases; junction bases outside the gene matches: 17. This CDR3 comprises 17 residues. Germline lookup yields CDR1 MGHRA and CDR2 YSYEKL. CDR3 nucleotides: TGCGCCAGCATGTCGGGAGGGGGCAGTCATTTCGATCAGCCCCAGCATTTT. Translating it yields CASMSGGGSHFDQPQHF.

The genes are TRBV13 and TRBJ1-1; D is undetermined. The CDR3 has 12 residues. Trimming removed 4 bases at V and 3 bases at J, with 6 bases between. In germline, CDR1 is PRHDT, CDR2 FYEKMQ (reference sequence). CDR3 residues: CASSSVDTEAFF. The CDR3 nucleotides are TGTGCCAGCAGCTCGGTGGACACTGAAGCTTTCTTT.

This clone was counted a single time. The genes are TRBV10-2 and TRBJ2-7; D is unresolved. V lost 2 bases, J lost 4 bases, and 9 bases lay in between. Looked up from germline, CDR1 is WSHSY and CDR2 is SAAADI. The CDR3 extends over 13 amino acids. CDR3 sequence reads: CASSEPRSYEQYF. The CDR3, as DNA: TGCGCCAGCAGTGAGCCTAGGTCGTACGAGCAGTACTTC.

J is TRBJ2-7 and V is TRBV14, with 8 bases lining up with TRBD1. The CDR3 has 14 amino acids. V trimming: 4 bases; J trimming: 3 bases; junction bases outside the gene matches: 5. Germline values: CDR1 SGHDN, CDR2 FVKESK. The CDR3 DNA is TGTGCCAGCAGCCTTCGGACAGGGATCTACGAGCAGTACTTC. It translates to CASSLRTGIYEQYF.

This chain connects TRBV2 to TRBJ2-3, with TRBD2 matching 13 bases. With V trimmed by 1 base and J by 1 base, 8 bases remained unmatched. The CDR3 contains 19 residues. Germline CDR1 and CDR2: SNHLY and FYNNEI. CDR3 in amino acids: CASSEDPPGLAGGTDTQYF. The CDR3 nucleotides read TGTGCCAGCAGTGAAGACCCCCCTGGACTAGCGGGGGGCACAGATACGCAGTATTTT.

This chain joins TRBV6-6 and TRBJ2-5; 7 bases are shared with TRBD2. The J segment lost 1 base and the V segment lost 5 bases, leaving 1 base of the junction unmatched. This CDR3 contains 13 residues. Germline CDR1 and CDR2: MNHNY and SVGAGI (reference sequence). CDR3 protein: CASSPGGQETQYF. The CDR3 nucleotides are TGTGCCAGCAGTCCGGGGGGCCAAGAGACCCAGTACTTC.

The V and J genes are TRBV5-8 and TRBJ2-7; the match to TRBD1 covers 7 bases. V dropped 2 bases and J dropped 2; count of bases not matched to a gene: 4. Germline CDR1 and CDR2: SGHTS and YDEGEE. This CDR3 comprises 14 residues. The CDR3 reads CASSFDRVAYEQYF. For the CDR3, the DNA is TGTGCCAGCAGCTTTGACAGGGTCGCCTACGAGCAGTACTTC. Complete variable domain (other parts from reference TRBV5-8 and TRBJ2-7): EAGVTQSPTHLIKTRGQQATLRCSPISGHTSVYWYQQALGLGLQFLLWYDEGEERNRGNFPPRFSGRQFPNYSSELNVNALELEDSALYLCASSFDRVAYEQYFGPGTRLTVT.

This clone was observed once. The CDR3: CASSLQAGAAEQYF. CDR3 in DNA: TGTGCCAGCAGCTTACAAGCGGGAGCTGCCGAGCAGTACTTC. The chain links TRBV13 to TRBJ2-7, with TRBD2 matching 8 bases. The germline V gene encodes CDR1 PRHDT and CDR2 FYEKMQ (reference sequence). V lost 2 bases to trimming and J lost 6 bases; unmatched junction nucleotides: 6. CDR3 length: 14 amino acids.

This chain links TRBV11-2 with TRBJ2-6, with 7 bases that match TRBD2. J gave up 0 bases and V 5 bases, and 1 base lay outside the gene matches. The CDR3 contains 15 residues. CDR1 SGHAT and CDR2 FQNNGV come from the germline V gene. CDR3 in amino acids: CASSRGDSGANVLTF. In DNA, the CDR3 is TGTGCCAGCAGCCGGGGGGACTCTGGGGCCAACGTCCTGACTTTC.

The V and J genes are TRBV5-4 and TRBJ1-1; D is unclear. Germline-derived CDR1 and CDR2 are SGHNT and YYREEE (reference sequence). The V and J ends lost 10 bases and 1 base respectively, with 11 bases between them. The CDR3 has 12 residues. The CDR3 spells CASTRGNTEAFF. DNA for the CDR3: TGTGCCTCGACCCGTGGGAACACTGAAGCTTTCTTT.

The chain recombines TRBV14 with TRBJ2-5, with a tentative D call TRBD1 (5 bases). Trimming shortened V by 4 bases and J by 5 bases, and 17 bases separated the two germline ends. The CDR3 loop spans 15 amino acids. CDR1 SGHDN and CDR2 FVKESK come from the germline V gene. Here the CDR3 reads CASSPQFDSRETQYF. CDR3 nucleotide sequence: TGTGCCAGCAGCCCTCAATTTGACAGTCGCGAGACCCAGTACTTC. Looking up the rest from reference TRBV14 and TRBJ2-5 gives the full variable domain: EAGVTQFPSHSVIEKGQTVTLRCDPISGHDNLYWYRRVMGKEIKFLLHFVKESKQDESGMPNNRFLAERTGGTYSTLKVQPAELEDSGVYFCASSPQFDSRETQYFGPGTRLLVL.

V usage is TRBV4-1 and J usage is TRBJ2-7; no definite D call. V was clipped by 0 bases and J by 3 bases, with 9 bases between them. The germline V gene has CDR1 MGHRA and CDR2 YSYEKL. The CDR3 consists of 14 residues. The CDR3 DNA reads as TGCGCCAGCAGCCAAGAGCGATTCGACTACGAGCAGTACTTC. Translation: CASSQERFDYEQYF.

The chain links TRBV9 to TRBJ1-2; D not resolved. Germline V gives CDR1 SGDLS, CDR2 YYNGEE. CDR3 length: 13 residues. V was pared by 6 bases and J by 0 bases, with 9 bases between. CDR3 sequence: CASIGGTNYGYTF. CDR3 sequence (DNA): TGTGCCAGCATCGGCGGTACTAACTATGGCTACACCTTC. Using reference TRBV9 and TRBJ1-2 for the parts outside the CDR3, the full variable domain is DSGVTQTPKHLITATGQRVTLRCSPRSGDLSVYWYQQSLDQGLQFLIQYYNGEERAKGNILERFSAQQFPDLHSELNLSSLELGDSALYFCASIGGTNYGYTFGSGTRLTVV.

The chain joins TRBV19 to TRBJ2-7, with D perhaps matching TRBD2 (6 bases). In germline, CDR1 is LNHDA, CDR2 SQIVND (reference sequence). Trimming removed 7 bases from V and 5 bases from J, with 9 bases in between. This CDR3 comprises 11 residues. The CDR3 is CASMWGDEQYF. The CDR3 DNA follows: TGTGCCAGTATGTGGGGGGACGAGCAGTACTTC. Complete variable domain (other parts from reference TRBV19 and TRBJ2-7): DGGITQSPKYLFRKEGQNVTLSCEQNLNHDAMYWYRQDPGQGLRLIYYSQIVNDFQKGDIAEGYSVSREKKESFPLTVTSAQKNPTAFYLCASMWGDEQYFGPGTRLTVT.

The chain carries TRBV13 and TRBJ2-1; D is undetermined. Trimming took off 5 bases at V and 4 bases at J, with 9 bases between the two ends. The CDR3 extends over 13 amino acids. The germline CDR1 and CDR2 sequences are PRHDT and FYEKMQ (reference sequence). CDR3: CASSPQAYNEQFF. The DNA of the CDR3 is TGTGCCAGCAGCCCCCAGGCTTACAATGAGCAGTTCTTC. The whole variable domain, filled in from reference TRBV13 and TRBJ2-1, reads AAGVIQSPRHLIKEKRETATLKCYPIPRHDTVYWYQQGPGQDPQFLISFYEKMQSDKGSIPDRFSAQQFSDYHSELNMSSLELGDSALYFCASSPQAYNEQFFGPGTRLTVL.

This chain uses TRBV4-2 with TRBJ2-3; D remains ambiguous. Germline V CDR1 and CDR2: LGHNA, YNFKEQ. V was pared by 0 bases and J by 1 base, with 17 bases between. The CDR3 runs to 18 residues. The CDR3 DNA sequence: TGTGCCAGCAGCCAAGATCCCCCCTCGCGGATGGGCACAGATACGCAGTATTTT. It codes for CASSQDPPSRMGTDTQYF.

This chain uses TRBV19 with TRBJ1-2; D unresolved. The length of the CDR3 is 13 residues. Germline V gene lookup returns CDR1 LNHDA and CDR2 SQIVND (reference sequence). Between the trimmed V and J ends, which lost 3 bases and 7 bases, there was a span of 12 bases. The CDR3 sequence: CASSMGLSGGYTF. In DNA form, the CDR3 reads TGTGCCAGTAGTATGGGCCTCTCAGGTGGCTACACCTTC.

The CDR3 DNA sequence: TGTGCCATCAGTGACCCCGGAACAACAACCTACGAGCAGTACTTC. Protein product: CAISDPGTTTYEQYF. The chain has TRBV10-3 and TRBJ2-7; unclear D gene. The CDR3 runs to 15 residues. Germline V CDR1 and CDR2: ENHRY, SYGVKD. The ends were cut back, 3 bases at V and 2 bases at J, with 14 bases in the middle.

CDR3 coding DNA: TGCGCCAGCAGCAAATGGACAGTCACCGGGGAGCTGTTTTTT. Its translation is CASSKWTVTGELFF. The gene calls are TRBV4-1 and TRBJ2-2; maybe TRBD1 (6 bases). The V end was cut by 5 bases, the J end by 4 bases, with 11 bases between. From germline, CDR1 is MGHRA and CDR2 YSYEKL. The CDR3 covers 14 residues.